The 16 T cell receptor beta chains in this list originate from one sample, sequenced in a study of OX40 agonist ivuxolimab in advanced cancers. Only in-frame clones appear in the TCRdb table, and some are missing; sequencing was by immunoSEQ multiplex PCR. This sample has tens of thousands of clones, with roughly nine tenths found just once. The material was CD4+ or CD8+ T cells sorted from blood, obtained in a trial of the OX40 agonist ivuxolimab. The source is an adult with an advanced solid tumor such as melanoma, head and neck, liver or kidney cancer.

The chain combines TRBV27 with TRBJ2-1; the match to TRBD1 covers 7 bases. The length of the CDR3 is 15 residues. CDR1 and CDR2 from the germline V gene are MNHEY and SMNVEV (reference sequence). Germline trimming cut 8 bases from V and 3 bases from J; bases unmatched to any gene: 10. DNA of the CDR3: TGTGCCAGCCAACAAACAGGGGCGAACTACAATGAGCAGTTCTTC. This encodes CASQQTGANYNEQFF.

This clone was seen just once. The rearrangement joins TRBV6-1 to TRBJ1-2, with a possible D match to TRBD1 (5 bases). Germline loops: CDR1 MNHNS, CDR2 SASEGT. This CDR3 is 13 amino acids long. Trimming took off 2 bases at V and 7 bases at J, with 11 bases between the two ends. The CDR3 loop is CASSELGGGGYTF. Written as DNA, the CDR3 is TGTGCCAGCAGTGAATTGGGGGGAGGTGGCTACACCTTC.

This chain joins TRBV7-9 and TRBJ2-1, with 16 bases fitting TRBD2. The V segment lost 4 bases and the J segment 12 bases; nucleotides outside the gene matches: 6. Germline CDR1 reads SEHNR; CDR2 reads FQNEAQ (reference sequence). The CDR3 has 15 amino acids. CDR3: CASSSGLAGGKSQFF. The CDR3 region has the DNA TGTGCCAGCAGCTCGGGACTAGCGGGAGGGAAGTCGCAGTTCTTC. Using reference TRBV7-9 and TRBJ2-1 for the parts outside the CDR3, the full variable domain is DTGVSQNPRHKITKRGQNVTFRCDPISEHNRLYWYRQTLGQGPEFLTYFQNEAQLEKSRLLSDRFSAERPKGSFSTLEIQRTEQGDSAMYLCASSSGLAGGKSQFFGPGTRLTVL.

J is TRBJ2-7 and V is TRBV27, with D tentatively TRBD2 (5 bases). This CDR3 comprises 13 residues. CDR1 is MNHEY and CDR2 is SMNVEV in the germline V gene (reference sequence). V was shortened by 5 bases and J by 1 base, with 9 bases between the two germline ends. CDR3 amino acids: CASSVRESYEQYF. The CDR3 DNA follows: TGTGCCAGCAGTGTGAGGGAATCCTACGAGCAGTACTTC.

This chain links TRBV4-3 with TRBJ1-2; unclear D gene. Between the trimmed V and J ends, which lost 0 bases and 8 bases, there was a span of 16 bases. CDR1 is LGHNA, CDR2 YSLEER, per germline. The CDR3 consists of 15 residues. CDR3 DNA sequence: TGCGCCAGCAGCCAAGAGGGGAGCGGACCTTGGGGCTACACCTTC. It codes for CASSQEGSGPWGYTF.

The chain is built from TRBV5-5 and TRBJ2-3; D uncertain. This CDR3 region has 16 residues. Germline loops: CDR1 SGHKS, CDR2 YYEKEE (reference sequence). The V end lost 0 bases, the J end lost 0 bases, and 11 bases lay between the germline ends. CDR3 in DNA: TGTGCCAGCAGCTTGGTATGGAAACCTAGCACAGATACGCAGTATTTT. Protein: CASSLVWKPSTDTQYF.

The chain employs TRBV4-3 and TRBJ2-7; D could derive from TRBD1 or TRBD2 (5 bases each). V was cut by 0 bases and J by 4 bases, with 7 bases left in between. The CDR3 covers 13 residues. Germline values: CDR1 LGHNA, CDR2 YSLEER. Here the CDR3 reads CASSQDGGYEQYF. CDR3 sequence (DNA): TGCGCCAGCAGCCAAGATGGGGGATACGAGCAGTACTTC.

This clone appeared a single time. In DNA form, the CDR3 reads TGCGCCAGCAGCCCACTAGCGGCTGGCACAGATACGCAGTATTTT. This gives the protein CASSPLAAGTDTQYF. This chain links TRBV4-3 with TRBJ2-3, with TRBD2 identical over 8 bases. Germline V lookup: CDR1 LGHNA, CDR2 YSLEER. CDR3 length: 15 amino acids. V dropped 4 bases and J dropped 1; count of bases not matched to a gene: 4.

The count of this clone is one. The chain's CDR3 is CASSPGTLIYNEQFF. CDR3 sequence (DNA): TGTGCCAGCTCACCAGGGACTTTAATCTACAATGAGCAGTTCTTC. The gene calls are TRBV18 and TRBJ2-1; D is perhaps TRBD2 (6 bases). This CDR3 is built from 15 residues. Per germline, CDR1 KGHSH and CDR2 LQKENI. Trimming took 2 bases from V and 3 from J, leaving 11 bases between them.

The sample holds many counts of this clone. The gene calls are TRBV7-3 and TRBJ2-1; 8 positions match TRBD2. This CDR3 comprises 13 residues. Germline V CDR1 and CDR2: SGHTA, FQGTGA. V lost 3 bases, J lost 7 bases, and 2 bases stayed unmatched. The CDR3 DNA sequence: TGTGCCAGCAGCTTTGTAGCGGGGAATGAGCAGTTCTTC. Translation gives CASSFVAGNEQFF. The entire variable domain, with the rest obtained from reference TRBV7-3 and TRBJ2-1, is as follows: GAGVSQTPSNKVTEKGKYVELRCDPISGHTALYWYRQSLGQGPEFLIYFQGTGAADDSGLPNDRFFAVRPEGSVSTLKIQRTERGDSAVYLCASSFVAGNEQFFGPGTRLTVL.

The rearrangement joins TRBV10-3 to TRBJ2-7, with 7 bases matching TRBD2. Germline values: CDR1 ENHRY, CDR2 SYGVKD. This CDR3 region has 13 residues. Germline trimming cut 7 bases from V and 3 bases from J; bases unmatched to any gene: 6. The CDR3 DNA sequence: TGTGCCATCATGGGGAGGGCCAACTACGAGCAGTACTTC. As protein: CAIMGRANYEQYF.

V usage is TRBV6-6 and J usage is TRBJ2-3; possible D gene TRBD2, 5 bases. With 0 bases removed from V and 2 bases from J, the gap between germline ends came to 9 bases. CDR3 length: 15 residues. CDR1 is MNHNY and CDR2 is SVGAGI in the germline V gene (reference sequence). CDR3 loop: CASSYSSGLTDTQYF. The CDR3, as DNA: TGTGCCAGCAGTTACTCCAGCGGACTCACAGATACGCAGTATTTT.

The CDR3: CASSYSGGGTEAFF. The CDR3 bases are TGTGCCAGCAGTTACTCGGGAGGGGGCACTGAAGCTTTCTTT. J is TRBJ1-1 and V is TRBV6-5; weak D call: TRBD1 (6 bases). Between the trimmed V and J ends, which lost 0 bases and 4 bases, there was a span of 9 bases. This CDR3 is built from 14 residues. Germline V gene lookup returns CDR1 MNHEY and CDR2 SVGAGI.

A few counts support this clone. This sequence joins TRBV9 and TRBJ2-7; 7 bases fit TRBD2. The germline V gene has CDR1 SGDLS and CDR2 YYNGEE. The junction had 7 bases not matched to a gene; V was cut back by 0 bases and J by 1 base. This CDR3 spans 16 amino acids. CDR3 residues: CASSVDTGGSSYEQYF. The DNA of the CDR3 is TGTGCCAGCAGCGTAGATACGGGAGGATCATCCTACGAGCAGTACTTC. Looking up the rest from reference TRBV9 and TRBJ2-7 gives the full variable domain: DSGVTQTPKHLITATGQRVTLRCSPRSGDLSVYWYQQSLDQGLQFLIQYYNGEERAKGNILERFSAQQFPDLHSELNLSSLELGDSALYFCASSVDTGGSSYEQYFGPGTRLTVT.

CDR3 loop: CASSVSGAVSGANVLTF. As DNA, the CDR3 is TGTGCCAGCAGCGTTAGCGGGGCCGTCTCTGGGGCCAACGTCCTGACTTTC. The rearrangement uses TRBV9 and TRBJ2-6, with 8 bases identical to TRBD2. The CDR3 spans 17 residues. V shed 2 bases and J 0 bases; nucleotides not matched to a gene: 4. CDR1 is SGDLS, CDR2 YYNGEE, per germline.

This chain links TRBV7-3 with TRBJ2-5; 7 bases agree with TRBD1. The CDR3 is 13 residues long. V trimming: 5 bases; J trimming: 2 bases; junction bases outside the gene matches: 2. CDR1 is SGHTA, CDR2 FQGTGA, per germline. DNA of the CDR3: TGTGCCAGCAGCCCCAGGGGGCAAGAGACCCAGTACTTC. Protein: CASSPRGQETQYF.